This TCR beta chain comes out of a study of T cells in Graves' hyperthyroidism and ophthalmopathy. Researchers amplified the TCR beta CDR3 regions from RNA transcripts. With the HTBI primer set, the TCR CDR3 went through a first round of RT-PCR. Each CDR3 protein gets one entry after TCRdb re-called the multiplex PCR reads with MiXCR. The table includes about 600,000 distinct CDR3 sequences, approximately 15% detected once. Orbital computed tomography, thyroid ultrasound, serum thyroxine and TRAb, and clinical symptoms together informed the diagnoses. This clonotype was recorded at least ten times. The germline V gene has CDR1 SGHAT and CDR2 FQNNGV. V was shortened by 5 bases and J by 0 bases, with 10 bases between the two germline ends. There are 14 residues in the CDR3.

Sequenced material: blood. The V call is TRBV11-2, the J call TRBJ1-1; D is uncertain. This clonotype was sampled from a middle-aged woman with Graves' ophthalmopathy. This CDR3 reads CASSTGPMNTEAFF. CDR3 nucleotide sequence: TGTGCCAGCAGCACGGGTCCTATGAACACTGAAGCTTTCTTT.